These 3 T cell receptor beta chains came from one sample sequenced in a study of memory CD4+ T cells and cytomegalovirus serostatus (dated by TCRdb to about 2019). Libraries were made using the immunoSEQ multiplex PCR assay. TCRdb stores this immuneACCESS table with in-frame sequences only. Part of the clones is absent; in the studies checked, under half of the shortfall reflects unresolved V genes, and no reason is known for the rest. This sample gives about 52,000 clones in total; about three quarters of them show up just once. The ten biggest clones cover 1.4% of the sample. A FACSAria II was used to sort memory CD4+ T cells, defined as single viable CD3+CD4+CD8-CD45RO+ cells. Sequencing was carried out using memory CD4+ T cells from blood. Receptors were obtained from an adult in good health and CMV-seropositive.

The chain joins TRBV28 to TRBJ1-5; maybe TRBD1 (5 bases). Trimming took 5 bases from V and 6 from J, leaving 11 bases between them. The germline V gene encodes CDR1 MDHEN and CDR2 SYDVKM. The CDR3 contains 13 residues. The CDR3 spells CASSAGGVQPQHF. The CDR3 DNA reads TGTGCCAGCAGTGCTGGGGGGGTTCAGCCCCAGCATTTT. Drawing the rest from reference TRBV28 and TRBJ1-5, the complete variable domain is DVKVTQSSRYLVKRTGEKVFLECVQDMDHENMFWYRQDPGLGLRLIYFSYDVKMKEKGDIPEGYSVSREKKERFSLILESASTNQTSMYLCASSAGGVQPQHFGDGTRLSIL.

The chain has TRBV30 and TRBJ1-2, with D hard to call. The CDR3 has 14 amino acids. In germline, CDR1 is GTSNPN, CDR2 SVGIG (reference sequence). Deletions cut 6 bases from V and 0 bases from J, with 14 bases between. The CDR3 DNA reads TGTGCCTGCCTGAAGTCAGGAGCTAACTATGGCTACACCTTC. Translating gives CACLKSGANYGYTF.

The J gene is TRBJ1-6, the V gene TRBV6-1; TRBD1 might be the D (5 bases). The CDR3 extends over 14 amino acids. V was trimmed by 3 bases and J by 10 bases, leaving 13 bases between them. Germline assignment: CDR1 MNHNS and CDR2 SASEGT. CDR3 bases: TGTGCCAGCAGTGAGGGCAGGGCCGGCTCACCCCTCCACTTT. It translates to CASSEGRAGSPLHF.